This T cell receptor (beta chain) was sequenced during a study of CD8 T cells in Susac syndrome. Germline V gene sequence: CDR1 SNHLY, CDR2 FYNNEI. The length of the CDR3 is 13 residues. Between the trimmed V and J ends, which lost 8 bases and 8 bases, there was a span of 13 bases. RNA in amounts of about 0.45 to 1 ug was reverse transcribed with random hexamers. TCRdb used MiXCR to reprocess the immunoSEQ multiplex PCR reads, holding one entry per CDR3 protein. The sample records about 210,000 distinct CDR3 sequences, 90% to 95% being singletons. The CD8+ and CD4+ T cells were isolated magnetically using a negative isolation approach, whereas the TEMRA cells were enriched by FACS.

Sequences were obtained from CD4+ T cells from PBMCs. This receptor was obtained from a human donor in good health. The chain couples TRBV2 to TRBJ1-6, with D possibly TRBD1 on 5 matching bases. CDR3 in amino acids: CASGAGPDSPLHF. The CDR3 DNA follows: TGTGCCAGCGGTGCAGGGCCCGATTCACCCCTCCACTTT. The full variable domain, completed using reference TRBV2 and TRBJ1-6, is EPEVTQTPSHQVTQMGQEVILRCVPISNHLYFYWYRQILGQKVEFLVSFYNNEISEKSEIFDDQFSVERPDGSNFTLKIRSTKLEDSAMYFCASGAGPDSPLHFGNGTRLTVT.